Listed below are T cell receptor beta chains from one sample, sequenced in a study of T-cell memory formation after mild COVID-19. TCRdb reprocessed the 5' RACE reads with MiXCR, giving one entry per CDR3 protein. The sample records approximately 150,000 distinct CDR3 sequences, about 14% being singletons. Specimen: PBMCs or a T cell subset sorted from them (not recorded which). All receptors come from an adult woman who had mild COVID-19 (a few samples of this study predate the infection). Cell type and time point are not known. Both conserved end residues are part of each CDR3. A D gene is named only where the DNA matches it firmly. Clone sizes are given selectively: once, few, many, or a class where the clone is expanded.

v_call	clone_size	j_call	d_call	cdr3_aa	cdr3_nt
TRBV10-3	.	TRBJ2-4	.	CAISGGEKDIQYF	TGTGCCATCAGTGGGGGGGAGAAGGACATTCAGTACTTC
TRBV12-3/TRBV12-4	few	TRBJ2-3	.	CASNLGGRTDTQYF	TGTGCCAGCAACCTAGGGGGTCGCACAGATACGCAGTATTTT
TRBV12-3/TRBV12-4	many	TRBJ2-3	.	CASSWTGTGYF	TGTGCCAGCAGTTGGACGGGTACGGGATATTTT
TRBV27	.	TRBJ2-7	TRBD1	CASSPRDRGVAEQYF	TGTGCCAGCAGTCCCCGGGACAGGGGCGTAGCCGAGCAGTACTTC
TRBV24-1	.	TRBJ2-1	TRBD2	CATSDWLAGEVEQFF	TGTGCCACCAGTGATTGGTTAGCGGGAGAAGTTGAGCAGTTCTTC
TRBV4-1	.	TRBJ2-3	TRBD2	CASSQDPPGGSTDTQYF	TGCGCCAGCAGCCAAGACCCACCGGGGGGTAGCACAGATACGCAGTATTTT
TRBV6-5	few	TRBJ2-1	TRBD1	CASSYRTGYNEQFF	TGTGCCAGCAGTTACAGGACAGGTTACAATGAGCAGTTCTTC
TRBV9	.	TRBJ1-1	TRBD1	CASSAPGQGNTEAFF	TGTGCCAGCAGCGCGCCGGGACAGGGTAACACTGAAGCTTTCTTT
TRBV5-1	few	TRBJ2-6	.	CASSIGSGANVLTF	TGCGCCAGCAGTATAGGCTCTGGGGCCAACGTCCTGACTTTC
TRBV20-1	once	TRBJ2-3	TRBD1	CSARGDRADTQYF	TGCAGTGCTAGAGGGGACAGGGCAGATACGCAGTATTTT
TRBV4-1	.	TRBJ2-7	TRBD1	CASSQVTLRDRESEQYF	TGCGCCAGCAGCCAAGTGACCCTCCGCGACAGGGAAAGCGAGCAGTACTTC
TRBV5-1	few	TRBJ1-5	.	CASSLDPQGSNQPQHF	TGCGCCAGCAGCTTGGACCCCCAGGGTAGCAATCAGCCCCAGCATTTT
TRBV9	.	TRBJ2-1	TRBD2	CASSGIAGAANNEQFF	TGTGCCAGCAGCGGTATAGCGGGGGCCGCCAACAATGAGCAGTTCTTC
TRBV9	few	TRBJ2-7	.	CASSVGTNSYEQYF	TGTGCCAGCAGCGTAGGGACAAACTCCTACGAGCAGTACTTC
TRBV2	.	TRBJ2-1	TRBD2	CATGTSAYNEQFF	TGTGCCACGGGGACTAGCGCCTACAATGAGCAGTTCTTC
TRBV12-3/TRBV12-4	few	TRBJ1-1	.	CASSSRAGLGTEAFF	TGTGCCAGCAGTTCCCGGGCGGGCCTAGGCACTGAAGCTTTCTTT
TRBV29-1	few	TRBJ1-2	.	CSVEGRYGQNYGYTF	TGCAGCGTTGAAGGTAGATATGGACAAAACTATGGCTACACCTTC
TRBV7-9	few	TRBJ2-5	TRBD2	CASSRLAGGFQETQYF	TGTGCCAGCAGCCGACTAGCGGGAGGGTTCCAAGAGACCCAGTACTTC
TRBV6-2/TRBV6-3	few	TRBJ1-5	.	CASRTGAYNQPQHF	TGTGCCAGCAGGACAGGTGCCTACAATCAGCCCCAGCATTTT
TRBV11-2	few	TRBJ2-7	.	CASSLDSRYSSYEQYF	TGTGCCAGCAGCTTAGATTCTCGGTATAGCTCCTACGAGCAGTACTTC
TRBV3-1	few	TRBJ2-1	TRBD2	CASSPLGGSNSYNEQFF	TGTGCCAGCAGCCCCCTGGGAGGGTCCAACTCCTACAATGAGCAGTTCTTC
TRBV3-1	few	TRBJ2-1	TRBD1	CASSPRQKGGQFF	TGTGCCAGCAGCCCTAGACAGAAAGGGGGCCAGTTCTTC
TRBV5-1	.	TRBJ1-1	.	CASSLVGTLATEAFF	TGCGCCAGCAGCTTGGTGGGTACTTTGGCCACTGAAGCTTTCTTT
TRBV24-1	.	TRBJ1-5	.	CATSDLFESFHMRSNQPQHF	TGTGCCACCAGTGATTTGTTCGAGTCCTTCCACATGAGGAGCAATCAGCCCCAGCATTTT
TRBV21-1	.	TRBJ1-1	.	CASSNRGGNTEAFF	TGTGCCAGCAGCAACCGGGGAGGGAACACTGAAGCTTTCTTT
TRBV6-1	.	TRBJ1-1	.	CASSGMSGATEAFF	TGTGCCAGCAGTGGTATGTCCGGGGCCACTGAAGCTTTCTTT
TRBV5-1	.	TRBJ2-1	TRBD1	CASSFGQGAGNEQFF	TGCGCCAGCAGCTTTGGACAGGGGGCCGGCAATGAGCAGTTCTTC
TRBV12-3/TRBV12-4	few	TRBJ2-1	TRBD2	CASSPGLAVQFF	TGTGCCAGCAGTCCCGGACTAGCGGTTCAGTTCTTC
TRBV10-3	.	TRBJ2-3	TRBD2	CAISESKTSGRHTDTQYF	TGTGCCATCAGTGAGTCAAAGACTAGCGGGAGACACACAGATACGCAGTATTTT
TRBV24-1	few	TRBJ2-7	TRBD1	CATSDSSTGGYEQYF	TGTGCCACCAGTGATTCCTCGACAGGGGGCTACGAGCAGTACTTC
TRBV9	.	TRBJ2-3	TRBD2	CASSVGTSGYTDTQYF	TGTGCCAGCAGCGTGGGGACTAGCGGTTACACAGATACGCAGTATTTT
TRBV20-1	.	TRBJ2-1	.	CSARGHYNEQFF	TGCAGTGCTAGGGGTCACTACAATGAGCAGTTCTTC
TRBV11-2	.	TRBJ2-3	.	CASSLGGWDTDTQYF	TGTGCCAGCAGCTTAGGGGGGTGGGACACAGATACGCAGTATTTT
TRBV7-6	many	TRBJ2-1	.	CASSLAGALVNEQFF	TGTGCCAGCAGCTTAGCTGGGGCGCTTGTCAATGAGCAGTTCTTC
TRBV6-2/TRBV6-3	.	TRBJ2-7	TRBD2	CASRGSSGGSAEQYF	TGTGCCAGCAGAGGATCTAGCGGGGGGAGTGCCGAGCAGTACTTC